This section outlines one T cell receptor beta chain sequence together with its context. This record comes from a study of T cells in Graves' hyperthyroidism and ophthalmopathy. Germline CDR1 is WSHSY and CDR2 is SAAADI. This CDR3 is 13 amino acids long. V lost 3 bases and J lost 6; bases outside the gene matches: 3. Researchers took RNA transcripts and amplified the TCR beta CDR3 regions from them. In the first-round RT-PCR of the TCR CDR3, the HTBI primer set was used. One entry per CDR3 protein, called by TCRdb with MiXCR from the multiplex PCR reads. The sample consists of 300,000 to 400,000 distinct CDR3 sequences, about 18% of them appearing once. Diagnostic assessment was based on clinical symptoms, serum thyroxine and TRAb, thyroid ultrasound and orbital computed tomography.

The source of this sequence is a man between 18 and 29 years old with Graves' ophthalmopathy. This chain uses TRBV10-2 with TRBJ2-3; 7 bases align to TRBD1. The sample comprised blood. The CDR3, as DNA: TGCGCCAGCAGTGACCAGGACAGGGATACGCAGTATTTT. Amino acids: CASSDQDRDTQYF.